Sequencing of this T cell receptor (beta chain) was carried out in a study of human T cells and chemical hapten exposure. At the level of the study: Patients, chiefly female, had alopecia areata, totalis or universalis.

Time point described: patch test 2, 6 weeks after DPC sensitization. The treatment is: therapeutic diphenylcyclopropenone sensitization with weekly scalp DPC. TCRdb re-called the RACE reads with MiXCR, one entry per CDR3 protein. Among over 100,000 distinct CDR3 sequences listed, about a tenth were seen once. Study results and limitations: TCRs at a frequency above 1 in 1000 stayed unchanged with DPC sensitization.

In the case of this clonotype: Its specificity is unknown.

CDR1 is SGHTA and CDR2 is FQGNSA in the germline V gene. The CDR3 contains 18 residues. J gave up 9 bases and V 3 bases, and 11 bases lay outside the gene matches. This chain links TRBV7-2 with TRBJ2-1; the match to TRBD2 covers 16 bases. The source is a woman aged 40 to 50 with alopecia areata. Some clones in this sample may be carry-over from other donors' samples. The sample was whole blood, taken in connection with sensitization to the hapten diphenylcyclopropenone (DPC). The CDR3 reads CASSFQSGTSGGAVEQFF. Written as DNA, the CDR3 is TGTGCCAGCAGCTTCCAATCCGGGACTAGCGGGGGGGCTGTTGAGCAGTTCTTC.